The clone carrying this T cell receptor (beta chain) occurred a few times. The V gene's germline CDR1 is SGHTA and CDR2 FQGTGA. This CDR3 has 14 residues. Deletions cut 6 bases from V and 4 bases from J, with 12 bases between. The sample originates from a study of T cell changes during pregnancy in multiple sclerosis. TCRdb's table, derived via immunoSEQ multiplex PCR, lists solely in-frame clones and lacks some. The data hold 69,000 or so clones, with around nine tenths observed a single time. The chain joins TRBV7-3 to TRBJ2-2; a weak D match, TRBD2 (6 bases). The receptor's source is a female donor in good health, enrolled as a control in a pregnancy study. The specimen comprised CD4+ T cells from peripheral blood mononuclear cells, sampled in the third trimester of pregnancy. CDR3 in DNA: TGTGCCAGCAGGAAGGAGGGGTTCACCGGGGAGCTGTTTTTT. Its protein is CASRKEGFTGELFF.